This passage covers 8 T cell receptor beta chains from one sample sequenced in a study of blood T cell repertoires in COVID-19. Sequencing used immunoSEQ multiplex PCR; TCRdb keeps in-frame clones, though not all of them. The sample records 50,000 or so clones, about 80% being singletons. Input material: peripheral blood. The receptors shown here come from a man between 65 and 80 years old with acute or convalescent COVID-19.

The rearrangement joins TRBV19 to TRBJ2-3, with 7 bases identical to TRBD2. CDR1 LNHDA and CDR2 SQIVND come from the germline V gene (reference sequence). Germline trimming cut 5 bases from V and 2 bases from J; bases unmatched to any gene: 10. This CDR3 has 16 amino acids. The CDR3 nucleotides are TGTGCCAGTAGTCGTCTAGCGGCCCATCCCACAGATACGCAGTATTTT. This gives the protein CASSRLAAHPTDTQYF.

V and J are TRBV7-3 and TRBJ1-2; tentatively, D is TRBD1 (5 bases). With 5 bases removed from V and 8 bases from J, the gap between germline ends came to 24 bases. CDR1 SGHTA and CDR2 FQGTGA come from the germline V gene. This CDR3 has 16 residues. The DNA for the CDR3 is TGTGCCAGCAGCCCAACCCCCGGACACGAAGGGGTAGGCTACACCTTC. Its translation: CASSPTPGHEGVGYTF.

The chain combines TRBV7-9 with TRBJ1-3, with 7 bases lining up with TRBD1. This CDR3 contains 15 residues. V was pared by 5 bases and J by 2 bases, with 6 bases of the junction left unmatched. Germline V gene data show CDR1 as SEHNR and CDR2 as FQNEAQ (reference sequence). The CDR3, as DNA: TGTGCCAGCAGCAACAGGGGCCCAACTGGAAACACCATATATTTT. Its protein is CASSNRGPTGNTIYF. Full variable domain (rest looked up from reference TRBV7-9 and TRBJ1-3): DTGVSQNPRHKITKRGQNVTFRCDPISEHNRLYWYRQTLGQGPEFLTYFQNEAQLEKSRLLSDRFSAERPKGSFSTLEIQRTEQGDSAMYLCASSNRGPTGNTIYFGEGSWLTVV.

This clone has only a few counts. CDR3 nucleotides: TGTGCCAGCAGTTTATTCGGGCGGGCAGGGGGGAACACAGATACGCAGTATTTT. Translating gives CASSLFGRAGGNTDTQYF. The rearrangement links TRBV27 to TRBJ2-3, with a tentative D call TRBD1 (7 bases). Looked up from germline, CDR1 is MNHEY and CDR2 is SMNVEV (reference sequence). The CDR3 is 18 amino acids. V was shortened by 1 base and J by 2 bases, with 19 bases between the two germline ends.

The rearrangement joins TRBV7-9 to TRBJ2-1; the D is unclear. Germline V gene lookup returns CDR1 SEHNR and CDR2 FQNEAQ (reference sequence). Trimming cost V 3 bases and J 3 bases, with 9 bases left between them. This CDR3 region has 14 residues. CDR3 sequence reads: CASSFVSVYNEQFF. For the CDR3, the DNA is TGTGCCAGCAGCTTTGTATCCGTCTACAATGAGCAGTTCTTC. The full variable domain, its missing parts supplied by reference TRBV7-9 and TRBJ2-1, is DTGVSQNPRHKITKRGQNVTFRCDPISEHNRLYWYRQTLGQGPEFLTYFQNEAQLEKSRLLSDRFSAERPKGSFSTLEIQRTEQGDSAMYLCASSFVSVYNEQFFGPGTRLTVL.

The J gene is TRBJ2-3, the V gene TRBV7-3, with TRBD2 identical over 10 bases. Germline V gene sequence: CDR1 SGHTA, CDR2 FQGTGA. Trimming at V came to 5 bases and at J to 3 bases, leaving 5 bases not matched to a gene. The CDR3 consists of 15 residues. CDR3 bases: TGTGCCAGCAGCCCTAGCGGGAGTAGAACAGATACGCAGTATTTT. This gives the protein CASSPSGSRTDTQYF.

V usage is TRBV11-1 and J usage is TRBJ2-1; D gene ambiguous. The germline CDR1 and CDR2 sequences are SGHAT and FQDESV (reference sequence). The V end lost 3 bases, the J end lost 7 bases, and 13 bases lay between the germline ends. The CDR3 extends over 14 amino acids. CDR3 protein: CASSLSGSVNEQFF. Written as DNA, the CDR3 is TGTGCCAGCAGCTTGTCCGGGTCGGTGAATGAGCAGTTCTTC.

The J gene is TRBJ2-1, the V gene TRBV2; possible D gene TRBD1, 6 bases. CDR3 length: 16 residues. V gave up 6 bases and J gave up 4 bases, with 19 bases separating them. Germline CDR1 and CDR2: SNHLY and FYNNEI. Here the CDR3 DNA reads TGTGCCAGCAGGGAACAAACAGGGATTCGGTACAATGAGCAGTTCTTC. This encodes CASREQTGIRYNEQFF.